Detailed here is one TCR beta chain. It has no known antigen specificity. It has no much larger one-base neighbor in the sample; base qualities were not kept. The sample carries other DNA sequences with the same CDR3. This sample is part of a study of T cell responses to AZD1222 COVID-19 vaccine (dated by TCRdb to the early 2020s). For context, the study as a whole: TCR sequencing was performed for roughly 250 trial participants, of whom some 200 were given two doses of AZD1222 and around 25 were given two doses of MenACWY control vaccine. Trial participants were enrolled by age into subgroups of 18-55, 56-69 and 70-plus years, and around 140, 26 and 57 TCR-sequenced participants, respectively, were included in these subgroups.

V and J are truncated by 0 bases and 4 bases respectively, leaving an intervening sequence of 7 bases. The germline V gene yields MNHEY for CDR1 and SVGAGI for CDR2. The CDR3 sequence holds 14 residues, the cysteine and phenylalanine included. Only the CDR3 part of the read is kept: 42 bases, read in frame from the first base. Broader findings and caveats from the paper: After two AZD1222 doses, both the breadth and the depth of spike-specific TCRs were significantly higher than at day 0 and than in MenACWY recipients. Vaccine-associated CD4 TCRs spanned the whole spike protein, with dominant responses in regions 160-218 and 743-854. Conclusions about previously exposed vaccinees are limited, since just 6 or 7 AZD1222 recipients were seropositive for SARS-CoV-2 at baseline. Because no day 14 peak-response samples were available, repertoires were characterized only after the peak T cell response. Most participants were white British and females outnumbered males, and the authors suggested that clonal diversity may have been underestimated. The 56-69-year group was small, and its depth increase did not reach significance, likely because of low power. Reportedly, almost half of the unique spike-specific TCRs recognized epitopes lying outside the regions that are mutated in the B.1.351 and B.1.1.7 variants.

In the paper's terms, the time point label means: about 28 days (+/-7) after the second vaccine dose. AZD1222 recipients with second doses at about 4 weeks or about 12 weeks were pooled, because spike-specific TCR depth and breadth did not differ between schedules. The vaccinee samples were drawn from two UK trials, COV001 and COV002, one of which was a single-blind randomized controlled phase 2/3 trial testing AZD1222 (ChAdOx1 nCoV-19) in healthy adults. For TCRbeta chain sequencing, PBMC samples were collected from trial participants at day 0 and at day 28 after the second dose. The CDR3 regions of human TCRbeta chains were subjected to immunosequencing. In the authors' own workflow: TCRs in the repertoires were compared against a reference library of SARS-CoV-2-specific TCRs that had been generated with the MIRA antigen-specificity platform. Breadth was defined as the fraction of unique TCRs that were SARS-CoV-2-associated. Depth was defined as the fraction of total T cells that were SARS-CoV-2-associated. Each spike-specific TCR was assigned to its reactive spike region and to a CD4 or CD8 class using the MIRA data. Log10-transformed breadth and depth values were compared by one-way ANOVA with Sidak's multiple comparisons tests. The table was pulled from immuneACCESS by TCRdb, which kept in-frame rearrangements only. Such tables lose some clones; where checked, under half of the loss comes from unresolved V genes, and the rest has no known cause. V and J calls plus clone size are reproduced from that table; the DNA served to infer D and trimming. The sample table contains tens of thousands of clones; only one count was recorded for more than 90% of them. The top ten clones comprise under 5% of the sample.

This TCR derives from an adult who received the AZD1222 COVID-19 vaccine. The specimen comprised peripheral blood, sampled 28 days after the second AZD1222 dose. The chain is made from TRBV6-5 and TRBJ1-5; the D gene is possibly TRBD1, with 6 bases matching. The CDR3 here reads CASSYSQGNQPQHF. At the DNA level, the sequence is TGTGCCAGCAGTTACTCGCAGGGGAATCAGCCCCAGCATTTT.